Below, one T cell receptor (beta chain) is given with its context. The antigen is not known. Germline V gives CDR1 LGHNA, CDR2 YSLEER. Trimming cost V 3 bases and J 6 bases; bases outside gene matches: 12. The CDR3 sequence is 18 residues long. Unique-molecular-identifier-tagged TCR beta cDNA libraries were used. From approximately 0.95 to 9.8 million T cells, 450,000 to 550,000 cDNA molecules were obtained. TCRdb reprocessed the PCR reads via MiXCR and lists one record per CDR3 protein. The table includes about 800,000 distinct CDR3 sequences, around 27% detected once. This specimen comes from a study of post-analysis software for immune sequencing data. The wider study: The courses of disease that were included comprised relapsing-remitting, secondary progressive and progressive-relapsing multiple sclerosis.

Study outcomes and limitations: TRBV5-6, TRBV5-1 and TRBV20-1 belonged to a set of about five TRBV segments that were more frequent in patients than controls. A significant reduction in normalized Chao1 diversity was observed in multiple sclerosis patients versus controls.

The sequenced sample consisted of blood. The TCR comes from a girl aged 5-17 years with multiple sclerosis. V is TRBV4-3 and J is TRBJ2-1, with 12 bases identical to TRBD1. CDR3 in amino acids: CASSQGLPGQGAVNEQFF. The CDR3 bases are TGCGCCAGCAGCCAGGGGTTGCCGGGACAGGGGGCGGTCAATGAGCAGTTCTTC.